The rows below give T cell receptor beta chains drawn from one sample of a study of blood T cell repertoires in COVID-19. Method: immunoSEQ multiplex PCR; TCRdb's copy keeps in-frame clones and lacks some. The sample includes 20,000 to 30,000 clones, about 92% of them seen just once. Sequenced: peripheral blood. The receptor source for this set is a man between 65 and 85 years old with active COVID-19. CDR3s include the opening cysteine and the closing phenylalanine or tryptophan. Fields, in order: V gene, clone size, J gene, D gene, CDR3 protein, CDR3 DNA. D genes are given only for firm matches. The size entry is marked missing in some rows and otherwise reads once, few, many or a size class.

>TRBV27|NA|TRBJ1-5|NA
CASSQTGSFQPQHF
TGTGCCAGCAGTCAAACAGGGTCCTTTCAGCCCCAGCATTTT
>TRBV19|NA|TRBJ1-6|TRBD1
CASSIPDRVYSPLHF
TGTGCCAGTAGCATCCCGGACAGGGTTTATTCACCCCTCCACTTT
>TRBV6-5|once|TRBJ1-2|TRBD1
CASRETGGGLYGYTF
TGTGCCAGCAGGGAGACAGGGGGGGGGCTTTATGGCTACACCTTC
>TRBV4-1|NA|TRBJ2-1|TRBD2
CASSQGLAGNNEQFF
TGCGCCAGCAGCCAAGGACTAGCGGGAAACAATGAGCAGTTCTTC
>TRBV19|NA|TRBJ2-3|TRBD1
CASSTGTGGMDTQYF
TGTGCCAGTAGCACCGGGACAGGGGGCATGGATACGCAGTATTTT
>TRBV19|NA|TRBJ2-1|TRBD2
CASSARGSSGDNEQFF
TGTGCCAGTAGTGCCCGCGGGAGTTCCGGGGACAATGAGCAGTTCTTC
>TRBV5-8|NA|TRBJ1-2|NA
CASSLVVYGYTF
TGTGCCAGCAGCTTGGTAGTCTATGGCTACACCTTC
>TRBV24-1|NA|TRBJ2-2|TRBD2
CATSGRGTGELFF
TGTGCCACCAGTGGGCGGGGGACCGGGGAGCTGTTTTTT
>TRBV10-3|NA|TRBJ2-7|TRBD2
CATLVGGSYEQYF
TGTGCCACCCTTGTGGGGGGGTCCTACGAGCAGTACTTC
>TRBV28|NA|TRBJ1-2|TRBD1
CASSLGDRVFYGYTF
TGTGCCAGCAGTTTAGGGGACAGGGTATTCTATGGCTACACCTTC
>TRBV7-2|once|TRBJ2-3|NA
CASSLAPPLASVRQYF
TGTGCCAGCAGCTTAGCCCCCCCCCTAGCGTCAGTAAGGCAGTATTTT
>TRBV7-9|NA|TRBJ2-7|TRBD1
CASSRRDRSYEQYF
TGTGCCAGCAGCCGACGGGACAGGAGCTACGAGCAGTACTTC
>TRBV7-3|NA|TRBJ2-2|TRBD1
CASSFSRGTGELFF
TGTGCCAGCAGCTTTTCCAGGGGGACCGGGGAGCTGTTTTTT
>TRBV5-1|once|TRBJ2-3|TRBD2
CASRQPGLAGGGTDTQYF
TGCGCCAGCAGACAACCGGGACTAGCGGGAGGCGGCACAGATACGCAGTATTTT
>TRBV5-1|NA|TRBJ2-5|TRBD2
CASSPGGMRWETQYF
TGCGCCAGCAGCCCCGGGGGGATGAGGTGGGAGACCCAGTACTTC
>TRBV9|NA|TRBJ2-2|TRBD2
CASSVPLGGRDPINTGELFF
TGTGCCAGCAGCGTCCCCTTAGGCGGGAGAGATCCAATTAACACCGGGGAGCTGTTTTTT
>TRBV12-3/TRBV12-4|once|TRBJ1-2|NA
CASSLDSYYGYTF
TGTGCCAGCAGTTTGGACAGCTACTATGGCTACACCTTC
>TRBV3-1/TRBV3-2|NA|TRBJ2-7|TRBD2
CASSTTTSGRFRAYEQYF
TGTGCCAGCAGCACCACGACTAGCGGGAGATTCCGAGCCTACGAGCAGTACTTC
>TRBV18|NA|TRBJ2-1|TRBD1
CASSTNRGRGQFF
TGTGCCAGCTCTACGAACAGGGGGCGCGGGCAGTTCTTC
>TRBV7-8|NA|TRBJ2-7|NA
CASSLRQGGYEQYF
TGTGCCAGCAGCCTCCGGCAGGGAGGCTACGAGCAGTACTTC
>TRBV7-9|NA|TRBJ2-5|TRBD1
CASSPLTGGEGETQYF
TGTGCCAGCAGTCCTTTGACAGGGGGCGAGGGAGAGACCCAGTACTTC
>TRBV6-5|NA|TRBJ1-5|NA
CASSPRQAPNQPQHF
TGTGCCAGCAGCCCAAGACAGGCCCCCAATCAGCCCCAGCATTTT
>TRBV28|NA|TRBJ2-3|NA
CASSLVGRTDTQYF
TGTGCCAGCAGTTTGGTGGGCCGCACAGATACGCAGTATTTT
>TRBV30|NA|TRBJ1-2|NA
CAWSRGGAYTF
TGTGCCTGGTCCCGGGGGGGAGCCTACACCTTC
>TRBV6-5|NA|TRBJ1-2|TRBD1
CATVLDRIYGYTF
TGTGCCACCGTACTGGACAGGATCTATGGCTACACCTTC
>TRBV4-1|NA|TRBJ1-1|NA
CASSLRTLNTEAFF
TGCGCCAGCAGCCTGAGGACATTGAACACTGAAGCTTTCTTT
>TRBV7-2|NA|TRBJ1-6|NA
CASSAHPGLNNSPLHF
TGTGCCAGCAGCGCACACCCGGGACTGAATAATTCACCCCTCCACTTT
>TRBV5-1|NA|TRBJ2-3|NA
CASSGDIKYF
TGCGCCAGCAGCGGGGACATAAAGTATTTT
>TRBV15|NA|TRBJ2-5|TRBD1
CATYNRGKETQYF
TGTGCCACCTATAACAGGGGTAAAGAGACCCAGTACTTC
>TRBV6-5|once|TRBJ2-7|NA
CASSYSNRAYEQYF
TGTGCCAGCAGTTACTCGAACAGAGCCTACGAGCAGTACTTC